A selection of T cell receptor beta chains follows, all from one sample in a study of cytomegalovirus exposure and HLA in healthy donors. The data were produced by immunoSEQ multiplex PCR, yet TCRdb's version contains in-frame clones alone and is incomplete. Among tens of thousands of clones listed, around 93% were seen once. The source material was PBMCs. These receptors came from a man between 18 and 35 years old in good health and CMV-seronegative. CDR3s include the opening cysteine and the closing phenylalanine or tryptophan. The D gene is left open where the match is weak. Not every row has a clone size; where given, it reads once, few, many or a size class.

d_call	v_call	clone_size	cdr3_length	j_call	cdr3_aa	cdr3_nt
TRBD2	TRBV27	NA	13	TRBJ2-7	CASSREGGYEQYF	TGTGCCAGCAGTCGGGAGGGCGGCTACGAGCAGTACTTC
NA	TRBV4-2	NA	13	TRBJ2-7	CASSQGKGGRERF	TGTGCCAGCAGCCAAGGGAAAGGGGGAAGGGAGCGCTTC
NA	TRBV19	NA	16	TRBJ2-6	CASSIVSGSGANVLTF	TGTGCCAGTAGTATAGTGAGCGGCTCTGGGGCCAACGTCCTGACTTTC
NA	TRBV27	NA	15	TRBJ1-3	CASRPGHTTGNTIYF	TGTGCCAGCAGGCCCGGACACACAACGGGAAACACCATATATTTT
NA	TRBV6-5	NA	10	TRBJ1-5	CASLNQPQHF	TGTGCCAGCCTAAATCAGCCCCAGCATTTT
NA	TRBV5-6	once	13	TRBJ1-1	CASSLLYSAEAFF	TGTGCCAGCAGCTTGCTGTATTCAGCTGAAGCTTTCTTT
NA	TRBV11-3	NA	15	TRBJ2-5	CASSLGSRDQETQYF	TGTGCCAGCAGCTTAGGGTCGAGGGACCAAGAGACCCAGTACTTC
TRBD1	TRBV5-1	NA	15	TRBJ2-7	CASSWGQGGGLEQYF	TGCGCCAGCAGCTGGGGACAGGGAGGAGGCCTTGAGCAGTACTTC
NA	TRBV18	NA	13	TRBJ1-2	CASSPKSAYGYTF	TGTGCCAGCTCACCAAAGAGCGCCTATGGCTACACCTTC
NA	TRBV12-1	once	16	TRBJ2-3	CASSPRLEPVTDTQYF	TGTGCCAGCAGCCCCAGACTCGAACCCGTAACGGATACGCAGTATTTT
NA	TRBV7-8	once	16	TRBJ2-1	CASSLESRVPYNEQFF	TGTGCCAGCAGCTTAGAGTCGCGAGTCCCCTACAATGAGCAGTTCTTC
TRBD1	TRBV7-2	NA	16	TRBJ1-3	CASSFGGQTIGNTIYF	TGTGCCAGCAGCTTCGGGGGACAGACGATCGGAAACACCATATATTTT
NA	TRBV9	NA	13	TRBJ2-2	CASSVVVTGELFF	TGTGCCAGCAGCGTAGTAGTCACCGGGGAGCTGTTTTTT
TRBD2	TRBV7-2	NA	15	TRBJ2-7	CASSQTSGNSYEQYF	TGTGCCAGCAGCCAGACTAGCGGAAACTCCTACGAGCAGTACTTC
NA	TRBV27	NA	16	TRBJ1-3	CASSPGSPAWSGTIYF	TGTGCCAGCAGTCCGGGGTCCCCTGCCTGGTCGGGCACCATATATTTT
NA	TRBV14	NA	15	TRBJ2-1	CASSPLGSSYNEQFF	TGTGCCAGCAGCCCACTGGGGAGCTCCTACAATGAGCAGTTCTTC
NA	TRBV7-6	NA	15	TRBJ2-1	CASRPTLAGHNEQFF	TGTGCCAGCAGACCAACCTTGGCAGGGCACAATGAGCAGTTCTTC
NA	TRBV6-4	once	10	TRBJ1-5	CARSPGIRHF	TGTGCCAGAAGCCCAGGGATAAGGCATTTT
TRBD1	TRBV5-4	once	16	TRBJ1-3	CASSLAPDRAGNTIYF	TGTGCCAGCAGCTTGGCCCCCGACAGGGCTGGAAACACCATATATTTT
NA	TRBV7-2	NA	14	TRBJ1-4	CASSLDRAKEKLFF	TGTGCCAGCAGCTTAGACAGGGCTAAGGAAAAACTGTTTTTT
NA	TRBV9	NA	14	TRBJ1-1	CASSSRTVGSLAFF	TGTGCCAGCAGCTCAAGGACAGTCGGGTCGCTAGCTTTCTTT
NA	TRBV25-1	NA	16	TRBJ1-1	CASNKLPGRSDTEAFF	TGTGCCAGCAACAAACTTCCAGGGCGCAGCGACACTGAAGCTTTCTTT
NA	TRBV11-1	NA	17	TRBJ2-7	CASSLGTWEKRAYEQYF	TGTGCCAGCAGCTTAGGTACGTGGGAGAAAAGGGCCTACGAGCAGTACTTC
NA	TRBV7-9	NA	10	TRBJ2-2	CATRTGELFF	TGTGCCACCCGCACCGGGGAGCTGTTTTTT
TRBD2	TRBV18	NA	13	TRBJ2-7	CASSREGTYEQYF	TGTGCCAGCTCACGGGAGGGTACTTACGAGCAGTACTTC
NA	TRBV19	NA	15	TRBJ2-7	CASSRLPGQANEQYF	TGTGCCAGTAGTCGACTACCGGGACAAGCCAACGAGCAGTACTTC
NA	TRBV4-3	NA	13	TRBJ2-3	CASSLEATDTQYF	TGCGCCAGCAGCTTGGAGGCCACAGATACGCAGTATTTT